The next 27 T cell receptor beta chains were all read from a single sample in a study of vaccination effects on CD4 cells after COVID-19. These receptors have no known antigen. Profiled with immunoSEQ multiplex PCR; TCRdb holds only in-frame clones, not every one. The sample has approximately 65,000 clones; around 69% are singletons. Using viral peptide pools, the ViraFEST assay grew out antigen-specific CD4+ T cells prior to sequencing. Researchers isolated CD4+ T cells once around 11 days of culture had elapsed. Participants each got two BNT162b2 or mRNA-1273 vaccine doses. This sample comprised CD4+ T cells from PBMCs cultured with HCoV-229E spike peptides, obtained after COVID-19 vaccination. Receptors were obtained from a human donor who received a COVID-19 vaccine.

V is TRBV11-2 and J is TRBJ1-5, with D perhaps matching TRBD1 (5 bases). CDR3 length: 15 residues. The germline CDR1 and CDR2 sequences are SGHAT and FQNNGV. Trimming left V 1 base short and J 2 bases short, with 9 bases between. The CDR3 loop reads CASSLAGGGNQPQHF. CDR3 in DNA: TGTGCCAGCAGCTTAGCGGGAGGGGGCAATCAGCCCCAGCATTTT.

The rearrangement uses TRBV9 and TRBJ1-6; a weak D match, TRBD1 (5 bases). This CDR3 spans 19 amino acids. Germline lookup yields CDR1 SGDLS and CDR2 YYNGEE. V shed 3 bases and J shed 7 bases, with 26 bases lying between them. DNA of the CDR3: TGTGCCAGCAGCGCTGAGAAGAGAGGGTTGTGGCAGGGAAATTCACCCCTCCACTTT. This encodes CASSAEKRGLWQGNSPLHF.

J is TRBJ2-1 and V is TRBV6-1; tentative D call: TRBD1 (6 bases). Trimming shortened V by 4 bases and J by 5 bases, and 18 bases separated the two germline ends. This CDR3 spans 16 amino acids. Looked up from germline, CDR1 is MNHNS and CDR2 is SASEGT. CDR3: CASSGAQGRRNNEQFF. The CDR3 DNA follows: TGTGCCAGCAGTGGGGCCCAGGGGAGAAGGAACAATGAGCAGTTCTTC.

The chain is built from TRBV5-1 and TRBJ2-7; 7 positions match TRBD1. The CDR3 totals 13 residues. The germline gives CDR1 SGHRS, CDR2 YFSETQ. Unmatched junction bases numbered 6, after V lost 4 bases and J lost 5 bases. For the CDR3, the DNA is TGCGCCAGCAGCCTCAACAGGGGTGACGAGCAGTACGTC. It yields the protein CASSLNRGDEQYV.

V usage is TRBV18 and J usage is TRBJ2-3; 7 bases fit TRBD1. This CDR3 region has 16 residues. V gave up 0 bases and J gave up 0 bases; unmatched junction bases: 3. The germline gives CDR1 KGHSH, CDR2 LQKENI. CDR3 nucleotides: TGTGCCAGCTCACCACCGGGACAGTCGAGCACAGATACGCAGTATTTT. It is translated as CASSPPGQSSTDTQYF.

This clone was recorded a few times. The chain employs TRBV5-1 and TRBJ2-1; 7 bases map to TRBD2. Germline loops: CDR1 SGHRS, CDR2 YFSETQ. V dropped 0 bases and J dropped 2; count of bases not matched to a gene: 2. The CDR3 covers 15 residues. CDR3 coding DNA: TGCGCCAGCAGCTTGGAAGCGGGGCCCTACAATGAGCAGTTCTTC. This gives the protein CASSLEAGPYNEQFF.

The rearrangement joins TRBV28 to TRBJ1-6, with no clear D. Germline V gene data show CDR1 as MDHEN and CDR2 as SYDVKM. The CDR3 has 16 amino acids. The V gene lost 5 bases and the J gene lost 17 bases, with 28 bases spanning the gap. This chain's CDR3 is CASSRLWEGSEFRVHF. The CDR3 DNA sequence: TGTGCCAGCAGTCGACTTTGGGAGGGTTCCGAATTTCGAGTCCACTTT.

This chain links TRBV9 with TRBJ1-3; D is ambiguous. Germline assignment: CDR1 SGDLS and CDR2 YYNGEE. V lost 3 bases and J 0 bases, leaving 13 bases between the germline ends. CDR3 length equals 16 residues. The CDR3 nucleotides read TGTGCCAGCAGCGCAGAGCTTAGGAGCTCTGGAAACACCATATATTTT. This codes for CASSAELRSSGNTIYF. The entire variable domain, with the rest obtained from reference TRBV9 and TRBJ1-3, is as follows: DSGVTQTPKHLITATGQRVTLRCSPRSGDLSVYWYQQSLDQGLQFLIQYYNGEERAKGNILERFSAQQFPDLHSELNLSSLELGDSALYFCASSAELRSSGNTIYFGEGSWLTVV.

This clone was picked up a small number of times. One junction end disagrees with the germline gene, perhaps due to a read error. The rearrangement uses TRBV13 and TRBJ2-2; D is perhaps TRBD1 or TRBD2 (6 bases each). The CDR3 has 16 amino acids. CDR1 PRHDT and CDR2 FYEKMQ come from the germline V gene (reference sequence). The DNA for the CDR3 is TGTGCCAGCAGCCTAAAGCGACTAGGGGACACCCGGGAGCTGTTTTTT. It encodes CASSLKRLGDTRELFF.

This chain connects TRBV3-1 (or the pseudogene TRBV3-2) to TRBJ1-4, with 8 bases lining up with TRBD1. The CDR3 extends over 15 amino acids. Germline loops: CDR1 LGHDT, CDR2 YNNKEL (reference sequence). The V and J ends lost 4 bases and 7 bases, in that order; junction bases with no gene match: 8. This CDR3 reads CASSRLGQGSEKLFF. In nucleotides, the CDR3 is TGTGCCAGCAGCCGCCTCGGACAGGGATCTGAAAAACTGTTTTTT.

The V gene is TRBV18, the J gene TRBJ2-3, with TRBD2 matching 12 bases. The CDR3 is 16 residues long. Germline assignment: CDR1 KGHSH and CDR2 LQKENI. V gave up 1 base and J gave up 4 bases; unmatched junction bases: 3. The DNA of the CDR3 is TGTGCCAGCTCACCACAGCCTAGCGGGGGGGCAGATACGCAGTATTTT. Protein product: CASSPQPSGGADTQYF.

This clone showed up just once. V usage is TRBV18 and J usage is TRBJ2-1; perhaps TRBD2 as D (7 bases). The CDR3 has 15 amino acids. V lost 0 bases and J 7 bases, leaving 13 bases between the germline ends. Germline CDR1 and CDR2: KGHSH and LQKENI. In DNA, the CDR3 is TGTGCCAGCTCACCACCGAGGGGGGGTAGGAATGAGCAGTTCTTC. Translated: CASSPPRGGRNEQFF. The full variable domain, its missing parts supplied by reference TRBV18 and TRBJ2-1, is NAGVMQNPRHLVRRRGQEARLRCSPMKGHSHVYWYRQLPEEGLKFMVYLQKENIIDESGMPKERFSAEFPKEGPSILRIQQVVRGDSAAYFCASSPPRGGRNEQFFGPGTRLTVL.

This sequence joins TRBV3-1 (or the pseudogene TRBV3-2) and TRBJ2-5, with unresolved D. The CDR3 extends over 11 amino acids. With 1 base removed from V and 4 bases from J, the gap between germline ends came to 1 base. Germline-derived CDR1 and CDR2 are LGHDT and YNNKEL (reference sequence). CDR3 residues: CASSQVETQYF. CDR3 sequence (DNA): TGTGCCAGCAGCCAAGTAGAGACCCAGTACTTC.

In this sample, this clone is medium-sized. This chain links TRBV6-6 with TRBJ1-2; the D is unclear. V lost 6 bases and J lost 7, with 9 bases in between. The CDR3 sequence is 11 residues long. CDR1 is MNHNY, CDR2 SVGAGI, per germline (reference sequence). The CDR3 sequence is CASRSGGGYTF. DNA of the CDR3: TGTGCCAGCAGATCAGGTGGTGGCTACACCTTC.

V usage is TRBV6-5 and J usage is TRBJ1-1, with 11 bases lining up with TRBD1. Germline lookup yields CDR1 MNHEY and CDR2 SVGAGI. The trim removed 10 bases at V and 5 bases at J, leaving 6 bases unmatched. CDR3 length: 13 residues. The CDR3: CATVGQGATEAFF. The DNA for the CDR3 is TGTGCCACTGTAGGACAGGGGGCTACTGAAGCTTTCTTT.

The chain links TRBV6-2 or TRBV6-3 to TRBJ1-5; unclear D gene. The V and J ends lost 6 bases and 10 bases respectively, with 16 bases between them. This CDR3 has 13 residues. CDR1 and CDR2 (germline): MNHEY, SVGEGT. Here the CDR3 DNA reads TGTGCCAGCAGACCTCCGGGAACAGCACCCCAGCATTTT. Its translation: CASRPPGTAPQHF.

The chain recombines TRBV5-5 with TRBJ2-7; 9 positions agree with TRBD1. The CDR3 has 15 residues. Germline loops: CDR1 SGHKS, CDR2 YYEKEE (reference sequence). V was pared by 3 bases and J by 0 bases, with 4 bases of the junction left unmatched. In DNA, the CDR3 is TGTGCCAGCAGCTCTGGGACAGGGAGCTCCTACGAGCAGTACGTC. Its protein is CASSSGTGSSYEQYV.

The J gene is TRBJ2-1, the V gene TRBV29-1, with D possibly matching TRBD1 (6 bases). V lost 1 base, J lost 4 bases, and 17 bases lay in between. The germline CDR1 and CDR2 sequences are SQVTM and ANQGSEA. The CDR3 loop spans 16 amino acids. The CDR3 spells CSVEGEQGYSYNEQFF. CDR3 DNA: TGCAGCGTTGAAGGGGAACAGGGATACTCATACAATGAGCAGTTCTTC.

CDR3 in amino acids: CASSSRPTTNEKLFF. The CDR3 nucleotides are TGTGCCAGCAGTTCACGGCCTACAACTAATGAAAAACTGTTTTTT. The rearrangement links TRBV6-5 to TRBJ1-4; D is ambiguous. CDR1 is MNHEY, CDR2 SVGAGI, per germline. The CDR3 is 15 residues long. Trimming removed 4 bases at V and 0 bases at J, with 9 bases between.

V usage is TRBV28 and J usage is TRBJ1-5; D may be TRBD1 (5 bases). Per the germline V gene, CDR1 is MDHEN and CDR2 is SYDVKM. This CDR3 contains 14 residues. Trimming pared 5 bases from V and 5 bases from J, leaving 13 bases between. Here the CDR3 DNA reads TGTGCCAGCAGTCTTACTGGGGACTATCAGCCCCAGCATTTT. It specifies CASSLTGDYQPQHF.

This chain connects TRBV2 to TRBJ1-1, with a weak D call TRBD1 (5 bases). This CDR3 has 14 amino acids. CDR1 is SNHLY and CDR2 is FYNNEI in the germline V gene. V was pared by 7 bases and J by 4 bases, with 16 bases between. The CDR3 DNA sequence: TGTGCCAGCATGATGGGGGATTGGGGCACTGAAGCTTTCTTT. Its protein is CASMMGDWGTEAFF.

This chain uses TRBV5-1 with TRBJ2-3, with TRBD2 matching over 7 bases. In germline, CDR1 is SGHRS, CDR2 YFSETQ. This CDR3 is built from 17 residues. V trimming: 4 bases; J trimming: 8 bases; junction bases outside the gene matches: 19. The CDR3 spells CASSPTSTQGGDGTQYF. The CDR3 nucleotides read TGCGCCAGCAGCCCAACCTCAACCCAGGGAGGGGATGGTACGCAGTATTTT.

In DNA form, the CDR3 reads TGCAGCGTTGAACCGGGACAGGGGTTTGGCTACACCTTC. It codes for CSVEPGQGFGYTF. The chain uses TRBV29-1 and TRBJ1-2; 10 bases map to TRBD1. CDR1 is SQVTM, CDR2 ANQGSEA, per germline. V was pared by 2 bases and J by 7 bases, with 4 bases of the junction left unmatched. This CDR3 region has 13 residues.

This clone came up a few times. This chain joins TRBV19 and TRBJ2-2; D is possibly TRBD2 (5 bases). Trimming shortened V by 6 bases and J by 3 bases, and 14 bases separated the two germline ends. Per the germline V gene, CDR1 is LNHDA and CDR2 is SQIVND (reference sequence). The CDR3 is 15 amino acids. In nucleotides, the CDR3 is TGTGCCAGTAGCGCCACTAGGCCCTACACCGGGGAGCTGTTTTTT. Encoded protein: CASSATRPYTGELFF.

The chain recombines TRBV6-5 with TRBJ2-5, with TRBD1 as a possible D gene (5 bases). V was trimmed by 8 bases and J by 5 bases, leaving 15 bases between them. Germline CDR1 and CDR2: MNHEY and SVGAGI. The CDR3 is 13 residues long. The chain's CDR3 is CASGRQPQETQYF. In DNA, the CDR3 is TGTGCCAGCGGACGACAGCCCCAGGAGACCCAGTACTTC.

The J gene is TRBJ1-3, the V gene TRBV5-8; weak D call: TRBD1 (5 bases). V lost 4 bases and J 4 bases, leaving 18 bases between the germline ends. The germline V gene encodes CDR1 SGHTS and CDR2 YDEGEE. This CDR3 is 16 amino acids long. The CDR3 nucleotides read TGTGCCAGCAGCGGGGGGTTTGCCCCGGAGGGAAACACCATATATTTT. As protein: CASSGGFAPEGNTIYF.

This clone was seen a single time. The genes are TRBV28 and TRBJ2-7; 7 bases agree with TRBD1. V was clipped by 5 bases and J by 2 bases; unmatched bases: 6. Germline CDR1 reads MDHEN; CDR2 reads SYDVKM. This CDR3 region has 14 residues. DNA for the CDR3: TGTGCCAGCAGTCGTACAGGGGTCCCCTACGAGCAGTACGTC. Its translation is CASSRTGVPYEQYV.